A selection of T cell receptor beta chains follows, all from one sample in a study of T-cell reconstitution after alpha-beta-depleted transplantation in children. TCRdb passed the PCR reads through MiXCR, listing each CDR3 protein once. The table has about 360,000 distinct CDR3 sequences, approximately 12% seen once. Sequences were derived from PBMCs, sampled from the stem cell graft. These receptor sequences come from a human donor who donated a stem cell graft to a child with Fanconi anemia. Both conserved end residues are part of each CDR3. The order of the fields is clone size, V gene, J gene, D gene, CDR3 DNA, CDR3 protein. The D gene is left open where the match is weak. Clone size is stated in some rows and not others, as once, few, many or a class when expanded.

clone_size: -; v_call: TRBV13; j_call: TRBJ2-6; d_call: TRBD1; cdr3_nt: TGTGCCAGCAGCTCCCAGGGGGTTGGGGCCAACGTCCTGACTTTC; cdr3_aa: CASSSQGVGANVLTF
clone_size: many; v_call: TRBV29-1; j_call: TRBJ2-2; d_call: -; cdr3_nt: TGCAGCGTTCAGGGGCCTAACACCGGGGAGCTGTTTTTT; cdr3_aa: CSVQGPNTGELFF
clone_size: -; v_call: TRBV7-2; j_call: TRBJ1-5; d_call: TRBD1; cdr3_nt: TGTGCCAGCAGCCTCAACGCGGACAGGGGGAATCAGCCCCAGCATTTT; cdr3_aa: CASSLNADRGNQPQHF
clone_size: few; v_call: TRBV5-1; j_call: TRBJ2-5; d_call: -; cdr3_nt: TGCGCCAGCAGCTTGAAGGCGGCACAAGAGACCCAGTACTTC; cdr3_aa: CASSLKAAQETQYF
clone_size: few; v_call: TRBV24-1; j_call: TRBJ2-3; d_call: TRBD1; cdr3_nt: TGTGCCACCAGTGCCAGGGGGCAAGATACGCAGTATTTT; cdr3_aa: CATSARGQDTQYF
clone_size: -; v_call: TRBV29-1; j_call: TRBJ2-5; d_call: -; cdr3_nt: TGCAGCGTAGGGGAACAAGAGACCCAGTACTTC; cdr3_aa: CSVGEQETQYF
clone_size: few; v_call: TRBV28; j_call: TRBJ2-5; d_call: -; cdr3_nt: TGTGCCAGCAGTCCATTAGATGGTCGGGGGCGGGAGACCCAGTACTTC; cdr3_aa: CASSPLDGRGRETQYF
clone_size: many; v_call: TRBV4-2; j_call: TRBJ2-1; d_call: -; cdr3_nt: TGTGCCAGCAGCCCGTCCGGGCAGACGACCTACAATGAGCAGTTCTTC; cdr3_aa: CASSPSGQTTYNEQFF
clone_size: few; v_call: TRBV18; j_call: TRBJ1-4; d_call: -; cdr3_nt: TGTGCCAGCTCACCTGAAGGGGCAACTAATGAAAAACTGTTTTTT; cdr3_aa: CASSPEGATNEKLFF
clone_size: -; v_call: TRBV20-1; j_call: TRBJ2-2; d_call: -; cdr3_nt: TGCAGTGCTAGGATTAAGAACACCGGGGAGCTGTTTTTT; cdr3_aa: CSARIKNTGELFF
clone_size: few; v_call: TRBV10-3; j_call: TRBJ2-1; d_call: TRBD1; cdr3_nt: TGTGCCATCAGTGAGCCGAGACAGGGAACATGGGAATACAATGAGCAGTTCTTC; cdr3_aa: CAISEPRQGTWEYNEQFF
clone_size: -; v_call: TRBV4-1; j_call: TRBJ1-2; d_call: -; cdr3_nt: TGCGCCAGCAGCCCGATGGCCCCTCGGGGCTACACCTTC; cdr3_aa: CASSPMAPRGYTF
clone_size: many; v_call: TRBV5-1; j_call: TRBJ1-1; d_call: -; cdr3_nt: TGCGCCAGCAGCCCGGTGGAGGGAGTGAACACTGAAGCTTTCTTT; cdr3_aa: CASSPVEGVNTEAFF
clone_size: -; v_call: TRBV5-1; j_call: TRBJ2-7; d_call: -; cdr3_nt: TGCGCCAGCAGTACTCAGGGTTTAGCCTACGAGCAGTACTTC; cdr3_aa: CASSTQGLAYEQYF
clone_size: -; v_call: TRBV7-9; j_call: TRBJ1-4; d_call: TRBD1; cdr3_nt: TGTGCCAGCAGCCAAACAGGGGGAATTAATGAAAAACTGTTTTTT; cdr3_aa: CASSQTGGINEKLFF
clone_size: -; v_call: TRBV27; j_call: TRBJ1-2; d_call: TRBD1; cdr3_nt: TGTGCCAGCAGTCCGGTTAGGACAGGGAATGGCTACACCTTC; cdr3_aa: CASSPVRTGNGYTF
clone_size: few; v_call: TRBV28; j_call: TRBJ2-7; d_call: -; cdr3_nt: TGTGCCAGCAGTCCAAGGACACTGACCTACGAGCAGTACTTC; cdr3_aa: CASSPRTLTYEQYF
clone_size: -; v_call: TRBV4-3; j_call: TRBJ2-3; d_call: -; cdr3_nt: TGCGCCAGCAGCCAAGACAGGATAAGCACAGATACGCAGTATTTT; cdr3_aa: CASSQDRISTDTQYF
clone_size: many; v_call: TRBV11-2; j_call: TRBJ2-1; d_call: -; cdr3_nt: TGTGCCAGCAGCCCGGGGGTCTCCTACAATGAGCAGTTCTTC; cdr3_aa: CASSPGVSYNEQFF
clone_size: few; v_call: TRBV18; j_call: TRBJ2-1; d_call: -; cdr3_nt: TGTGCCAGCTCACCGGGATCTCGCCCGAATGAGCAGTTCTTC; cdr3_aa: CASSPGSRPNEQFF
clone_size: -; v_call: TRBV4-3; j_call: TRBJ2-1; d_call: TRBD1; cdr3_nt: TGCGCCAGCAGCCTTGGGACAGGGTCGAATGAGCAGTTCTTC; cdr3_aa: CASSLGTGSNEQFF
clone_size: -; v_call: TRBV7-8; j_call: TRBJ1-1; d_call: -; cdr3_nt: TGTGCCAGCAGCCTTGCGGCTGACAGTAAAGCTTTCTTT; cdr3_aa: CASSLAADSKAFF
clone_size: few; v_call: TRBV3-1; j_call: TRBJ2-7; d_call: TRBD1; cdr3_nt: TGTGCCAGCAGCCAAGAGGGACAGCGCAACGGTGGCGAGCAGTACTTC; cdr3_aa: CASSQEGQRNGGEQYF
clone_size: -; v_call: TRBV3-1; j_call: TRBJ1-1; d_call: -; cdr3_nt: TGTGCCAGCAGCCAACCTGTGGGCCCGAACACTGAAGCTTTCTTT; cdr3_aa: CASSQPVGPNTEAFF
clone_size: -; v_call: TRBV29-1; j_call: TRBJ2-5; d_call: -; cdr3_nt: TGCAGCGCTGAGTGGCTGGGGGGCTCCGTTCAAGAGACCCAGTACTTC; cdr3_aa: CSAEWLGGSVQETQYF
clone_size: many; v_call: TRBV12-3/TRBV12-4; j_call: TRBJ1-3; d_call: -; cdr3_nt: TGTGCCAGCAGTTTAGTTCCCCCAGGGCCGGGAAACACCATATATTTT; cdr3_aa: CASSLVPPGPGNTIYF
clone_size: few; v_call: TRBV7-9; j_call: TRBJ2-4; d_call: -; cdr3_nt: TGTGCCAGCAGCTTCCCAGGGGTGATGGAAAACATTCAGTACTTC; cdr3_aa: CASSFPGVMENIQYF
clone_size: -; v_call: TRBV7-2; j_call: TRBJ2-5; d_call: -; cdr3_nt: TGTGCCACCCCTCAAGGTTTGGGCGGCGATCAAGAGACCCAGTACTTC; cdr3_aa: CATPQGLGGDQETQYF
clone_size: -; v_call: TRBV3-1; j_call: TRBJ1-6; d_call: -; cdr3_nt: TGTGCCAGCAGCCAAGATTGGGGCAATTCACCCCTCCACTTT; cdr3_aa: CASSQDWGNSPLHF